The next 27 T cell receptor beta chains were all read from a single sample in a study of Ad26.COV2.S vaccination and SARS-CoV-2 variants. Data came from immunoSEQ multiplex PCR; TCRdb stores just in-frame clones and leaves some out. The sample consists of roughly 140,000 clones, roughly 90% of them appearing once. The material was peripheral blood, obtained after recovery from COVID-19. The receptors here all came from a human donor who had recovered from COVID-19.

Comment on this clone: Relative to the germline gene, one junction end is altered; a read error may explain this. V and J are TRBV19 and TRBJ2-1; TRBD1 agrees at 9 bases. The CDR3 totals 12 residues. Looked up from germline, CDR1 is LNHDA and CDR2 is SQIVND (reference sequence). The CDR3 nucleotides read TGTGCCAGTAGTAATCCCGGGACAGGGTCGATCTTC. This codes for CASSNPGTGSIF.

CDR3 in DNA: TGTGCCAGCAGCCCTGGTGGGGGGACAGCCTACGAGCAGTACTTC. Translation: CASSPGGGTAYEQYF. J is TRBJ2-7 and V is TRBV11-3, with D perhaps matching TRBD1 (7 bases). Germline V CDR1 and CDR2: SGHNT, YENEEA. V was clipped by 5 bases and J by 2 bases, with 16 bases between them. The CDR3 runs 15 residues. Drawing the rest from reference TRBV11-3 and TRBJ2-7, the complete variable domain is EAGVVQSPRYKIIEKKQPVAFWCNPISGHNTLYWYLQNLGQGPELLIRYENEEAVDDSQLPKDRFSAERLKGVDSTLKIQPAELGDSAVYLCASSPGGGTAYEQYFGPGTRLTVT.

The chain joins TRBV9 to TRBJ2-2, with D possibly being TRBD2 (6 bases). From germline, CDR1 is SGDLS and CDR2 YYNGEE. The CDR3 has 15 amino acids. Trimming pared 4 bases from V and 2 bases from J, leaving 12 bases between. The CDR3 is CASSPRTTNTGELFF. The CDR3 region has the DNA TGTGCCAGCAGCCCCCGGACTACAAACACCGGGGAGCTGTTTTTT.

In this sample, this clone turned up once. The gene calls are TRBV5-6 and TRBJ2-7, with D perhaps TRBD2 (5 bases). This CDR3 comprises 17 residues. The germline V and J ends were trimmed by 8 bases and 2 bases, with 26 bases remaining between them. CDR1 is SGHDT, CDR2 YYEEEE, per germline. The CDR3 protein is CARLGEKPALGTYEQYF. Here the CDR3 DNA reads TGTGCCAGACTCGGGGAAAAACCCGCCCTGGGAACCTACGAGCAGTACTTC.

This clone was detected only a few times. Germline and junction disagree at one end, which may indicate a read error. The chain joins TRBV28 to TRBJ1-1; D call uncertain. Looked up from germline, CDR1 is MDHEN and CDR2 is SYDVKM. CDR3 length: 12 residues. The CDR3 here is CASWGGPTDAFF. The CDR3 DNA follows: TGTGCCAGCTGGGGAGGGCCAACTGACGCTTTCTTT. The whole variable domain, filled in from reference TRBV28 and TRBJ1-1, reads DVKVTQSSRYLVKRTGEKVFLECVQDMDHENMFWYRQDPGLGLRLIYFSYDVKMKEKGDIPEGYSVSREKKERFSLILESASTNQTSMYLCASWGGPTDAFFGQGTRLTVV.

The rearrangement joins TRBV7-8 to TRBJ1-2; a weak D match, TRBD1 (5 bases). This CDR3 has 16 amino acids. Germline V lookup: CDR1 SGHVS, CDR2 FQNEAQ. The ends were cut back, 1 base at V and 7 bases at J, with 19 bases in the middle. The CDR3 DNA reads TGTGCCAGCAGCTTAGGGGGCAGGGACTCCCGGCTTGGCTACACCTTC. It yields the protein CASSLGGRDSRLGYTF.

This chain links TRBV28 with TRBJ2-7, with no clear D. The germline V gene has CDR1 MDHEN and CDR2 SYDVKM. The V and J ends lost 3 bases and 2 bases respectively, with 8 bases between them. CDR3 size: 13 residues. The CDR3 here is CASSLFEPYEQYF. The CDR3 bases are TGTGCCAGCAGTTTGTTTGAACCCTACGAGCAGTACTTC.

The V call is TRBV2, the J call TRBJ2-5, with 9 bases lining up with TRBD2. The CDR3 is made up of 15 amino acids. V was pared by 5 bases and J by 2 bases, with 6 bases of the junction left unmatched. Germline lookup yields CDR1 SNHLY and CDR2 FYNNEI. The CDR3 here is CASSYSGGPQETQYF. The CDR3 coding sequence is TGTGCCAGCAGTTATAGCGGGGGCCCTCAAGAGACCCAGTACTTC.

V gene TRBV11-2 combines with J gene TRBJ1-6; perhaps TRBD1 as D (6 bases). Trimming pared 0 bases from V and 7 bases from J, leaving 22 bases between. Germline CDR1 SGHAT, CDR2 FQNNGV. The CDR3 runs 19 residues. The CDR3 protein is CASSLDRGGPEWANSPLHF. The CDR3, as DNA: TGTGCCAGCAGCTTAGATCGGGGGGGCCCGGAGTGGGCCAATTCACCCCTCCACTTT.

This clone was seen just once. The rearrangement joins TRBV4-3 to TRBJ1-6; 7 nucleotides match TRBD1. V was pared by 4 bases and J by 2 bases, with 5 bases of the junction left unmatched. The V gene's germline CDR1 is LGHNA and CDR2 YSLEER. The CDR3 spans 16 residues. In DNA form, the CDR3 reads TGCGCCAGCAGCCCCAGGGGGGGACCCTATAATTCACCCCTCCACTTT. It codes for CASSPRGGPYNSPLHF.

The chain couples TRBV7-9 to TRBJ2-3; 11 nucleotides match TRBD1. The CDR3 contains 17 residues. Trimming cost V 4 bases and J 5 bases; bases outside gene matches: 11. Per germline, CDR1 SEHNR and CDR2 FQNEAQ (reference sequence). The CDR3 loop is CASSSPKGTGGVDTQYF. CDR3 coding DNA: TGTGCCAGCAGCTCACCAAAGGGGACAGGGGGTGTAGATACGCAGTATTTT.

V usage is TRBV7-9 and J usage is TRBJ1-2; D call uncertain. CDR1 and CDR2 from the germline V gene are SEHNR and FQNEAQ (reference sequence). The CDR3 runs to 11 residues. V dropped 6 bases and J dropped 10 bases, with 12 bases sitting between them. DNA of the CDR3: TGTGCCAGCAGTGAGCCGGGTGACTACACCTTC. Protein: CASSEPGDYTF.

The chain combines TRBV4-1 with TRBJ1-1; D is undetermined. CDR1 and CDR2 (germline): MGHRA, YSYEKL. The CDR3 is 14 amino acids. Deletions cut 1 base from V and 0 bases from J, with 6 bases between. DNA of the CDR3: TGCGCCAGCAGCCAAGCGAGGATGAACACTGAAGCTTTCTTT. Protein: CASSQARMNTEAFF.

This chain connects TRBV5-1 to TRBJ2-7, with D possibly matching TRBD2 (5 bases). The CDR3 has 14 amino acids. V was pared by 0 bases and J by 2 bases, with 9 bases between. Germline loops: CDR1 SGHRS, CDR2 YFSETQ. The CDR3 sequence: CASSLAEGAYEQYF. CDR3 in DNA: TGCGCCAGCAGCTTGGCCGAGGGCGCCTACGAGCAGTACTTC.

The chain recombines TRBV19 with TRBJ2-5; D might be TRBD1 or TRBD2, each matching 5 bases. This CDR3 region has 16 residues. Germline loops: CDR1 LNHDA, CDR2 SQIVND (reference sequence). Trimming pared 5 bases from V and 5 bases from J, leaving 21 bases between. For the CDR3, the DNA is TGTGCCAGTAGTCCGGCTTCCGGGACCCTAAGGGAGACCCAGTACTTC. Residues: CASSPASGTLRETQYF. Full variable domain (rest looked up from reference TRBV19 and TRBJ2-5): DGGITQSPKYLFRKEGQNVTLSCEQNLNHDAMYWYRQDPGQGLRLIYYSQIVNDFQKGDIAEGYSVSREKKESFPLTVTSAQKNPTAFYLCASSPASGTLRETQYFGPGTRLLVL.

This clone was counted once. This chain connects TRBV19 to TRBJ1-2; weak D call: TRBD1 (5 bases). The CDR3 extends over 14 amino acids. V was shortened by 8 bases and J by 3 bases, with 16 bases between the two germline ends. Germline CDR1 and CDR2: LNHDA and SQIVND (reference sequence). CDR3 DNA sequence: TGTGCCAGTGGGGACGGGGCACCCCACTATGGCTACACCTTC. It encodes CASGDGAPHYGYTF.

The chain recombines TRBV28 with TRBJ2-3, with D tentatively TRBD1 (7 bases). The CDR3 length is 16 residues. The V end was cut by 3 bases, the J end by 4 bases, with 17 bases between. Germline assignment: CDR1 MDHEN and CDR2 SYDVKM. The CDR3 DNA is TGTGCCAGCAGTTTCGGCGGGACAGACTTGCCAGATACGCAGTATTTT. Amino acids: CASSFGGTDLPDTQYF.

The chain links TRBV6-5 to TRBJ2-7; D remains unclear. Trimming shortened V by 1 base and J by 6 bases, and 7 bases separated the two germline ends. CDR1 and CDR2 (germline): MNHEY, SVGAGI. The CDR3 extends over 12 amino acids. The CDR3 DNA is TGTGCCAGCAGTTACTTGCAAGGCGAGCAGTACTTC. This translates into CASSYLQGEQYF.

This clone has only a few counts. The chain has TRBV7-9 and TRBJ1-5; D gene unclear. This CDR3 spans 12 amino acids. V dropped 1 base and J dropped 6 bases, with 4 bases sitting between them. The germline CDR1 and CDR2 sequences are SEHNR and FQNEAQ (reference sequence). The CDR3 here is CASSLGIQPQHF. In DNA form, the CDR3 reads TGTGCCAGCAGCTTAGGTATTCAGCCCCAGCATTTT.

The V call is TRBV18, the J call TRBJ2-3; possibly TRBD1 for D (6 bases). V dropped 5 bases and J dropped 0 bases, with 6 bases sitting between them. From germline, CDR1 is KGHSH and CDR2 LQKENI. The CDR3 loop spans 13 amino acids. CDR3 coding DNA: TGTGCCAGCTCAACAGGGAGCACAGATACGCAGTATTTT. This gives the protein CASSTGSTDTQYF.

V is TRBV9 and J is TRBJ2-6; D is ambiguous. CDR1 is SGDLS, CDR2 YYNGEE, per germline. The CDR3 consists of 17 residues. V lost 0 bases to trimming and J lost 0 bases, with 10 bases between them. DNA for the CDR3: TGTGCCAGCAGCGTAGCTGCCATGGACTCTGGGGCCAACGTCCTGACTTTC. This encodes CASSVAAMDSGANVLTF.

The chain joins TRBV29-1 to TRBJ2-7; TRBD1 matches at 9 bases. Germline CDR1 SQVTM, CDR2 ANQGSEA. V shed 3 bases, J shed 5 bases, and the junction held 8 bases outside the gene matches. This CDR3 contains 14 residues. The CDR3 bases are TGCAGCGTTGAGGGGGGGACAGGGAGACACGAGCAGTACTTC. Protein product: CSVEGGTGRHEQYF.

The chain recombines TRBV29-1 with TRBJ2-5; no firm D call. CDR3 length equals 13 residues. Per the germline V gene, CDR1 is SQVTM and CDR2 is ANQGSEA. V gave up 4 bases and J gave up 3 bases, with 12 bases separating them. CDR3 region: CSVVVPPKETQYF. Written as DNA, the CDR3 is TGCAGCGTTGTGGTGCCTCCCAAAGAGACCCAGTACTTC.

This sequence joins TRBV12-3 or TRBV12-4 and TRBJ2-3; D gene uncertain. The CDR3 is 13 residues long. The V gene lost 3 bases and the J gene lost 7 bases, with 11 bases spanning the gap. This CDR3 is CASSFHGTNTQYF. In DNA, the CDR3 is TGTGCCAGCAGTTTTCATGGTACAAATACGCAGTATTTT.

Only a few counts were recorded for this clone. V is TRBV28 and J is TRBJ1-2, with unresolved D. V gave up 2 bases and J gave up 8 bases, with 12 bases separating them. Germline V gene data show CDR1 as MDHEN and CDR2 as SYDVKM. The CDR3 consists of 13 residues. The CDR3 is CASSLGLTGGYTF. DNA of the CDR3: TGTGCCAGCAGTTTAGGCCTAACCGGGGGCTACACCTTC.

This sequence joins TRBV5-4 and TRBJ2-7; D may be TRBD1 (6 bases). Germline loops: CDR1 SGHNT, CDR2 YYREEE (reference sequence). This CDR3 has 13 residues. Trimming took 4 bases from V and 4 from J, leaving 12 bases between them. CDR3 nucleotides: TGTGCCAGCAGCACCGGGACAAAATACGAGCAGTACTTC. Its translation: CASSTGTKYEQYF.

The CDR3 coding sequence is TGTGCCAGCCAAGGAGGCGCGGGGGAAAAACTGTTTTTT. Its translation is CASQGGAGEKLFF. J is TRBJ1-4 and V is TRBV28; D uncertain. CDR1 and CDR2 (germline): MDHEN, SYDVKM. Deletions cut 8 bases from V and 8 bases from J, with 15 bases between. The CDR3 covers 13 residues.